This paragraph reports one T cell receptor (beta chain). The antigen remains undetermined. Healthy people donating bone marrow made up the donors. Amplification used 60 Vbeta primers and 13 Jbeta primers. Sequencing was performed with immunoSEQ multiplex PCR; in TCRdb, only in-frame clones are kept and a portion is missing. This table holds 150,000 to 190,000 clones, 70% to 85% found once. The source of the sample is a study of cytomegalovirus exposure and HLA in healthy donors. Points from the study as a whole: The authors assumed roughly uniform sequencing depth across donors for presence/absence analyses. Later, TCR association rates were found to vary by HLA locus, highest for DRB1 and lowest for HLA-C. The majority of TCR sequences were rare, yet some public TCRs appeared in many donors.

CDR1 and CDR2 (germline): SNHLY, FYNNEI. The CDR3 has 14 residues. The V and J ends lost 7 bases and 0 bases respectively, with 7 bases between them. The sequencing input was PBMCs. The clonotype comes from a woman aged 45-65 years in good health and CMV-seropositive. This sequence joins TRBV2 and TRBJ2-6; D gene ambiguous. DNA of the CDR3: TGTGCCAGCAACGGTTACTCTGGGGCCAACGTCCTGACTTTC. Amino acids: CASNGYSGANVLTF.